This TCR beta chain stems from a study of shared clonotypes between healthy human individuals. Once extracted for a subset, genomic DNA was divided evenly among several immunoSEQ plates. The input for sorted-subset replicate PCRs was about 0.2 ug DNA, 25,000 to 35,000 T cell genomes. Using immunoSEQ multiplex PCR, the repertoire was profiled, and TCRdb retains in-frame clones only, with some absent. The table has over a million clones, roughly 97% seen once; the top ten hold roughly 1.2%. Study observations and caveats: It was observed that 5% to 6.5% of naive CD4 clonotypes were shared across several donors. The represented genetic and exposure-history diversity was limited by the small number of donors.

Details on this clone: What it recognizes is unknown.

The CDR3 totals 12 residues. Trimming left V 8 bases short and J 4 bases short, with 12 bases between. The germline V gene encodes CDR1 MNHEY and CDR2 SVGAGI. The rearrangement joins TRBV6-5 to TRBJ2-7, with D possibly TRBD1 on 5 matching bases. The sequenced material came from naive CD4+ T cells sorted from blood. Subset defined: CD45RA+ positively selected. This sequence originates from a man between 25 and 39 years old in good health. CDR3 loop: CASPGAIYEQYF. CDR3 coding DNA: TGTGCCAGCCCTGGGGCTATATACGAGCAGTACTTC.